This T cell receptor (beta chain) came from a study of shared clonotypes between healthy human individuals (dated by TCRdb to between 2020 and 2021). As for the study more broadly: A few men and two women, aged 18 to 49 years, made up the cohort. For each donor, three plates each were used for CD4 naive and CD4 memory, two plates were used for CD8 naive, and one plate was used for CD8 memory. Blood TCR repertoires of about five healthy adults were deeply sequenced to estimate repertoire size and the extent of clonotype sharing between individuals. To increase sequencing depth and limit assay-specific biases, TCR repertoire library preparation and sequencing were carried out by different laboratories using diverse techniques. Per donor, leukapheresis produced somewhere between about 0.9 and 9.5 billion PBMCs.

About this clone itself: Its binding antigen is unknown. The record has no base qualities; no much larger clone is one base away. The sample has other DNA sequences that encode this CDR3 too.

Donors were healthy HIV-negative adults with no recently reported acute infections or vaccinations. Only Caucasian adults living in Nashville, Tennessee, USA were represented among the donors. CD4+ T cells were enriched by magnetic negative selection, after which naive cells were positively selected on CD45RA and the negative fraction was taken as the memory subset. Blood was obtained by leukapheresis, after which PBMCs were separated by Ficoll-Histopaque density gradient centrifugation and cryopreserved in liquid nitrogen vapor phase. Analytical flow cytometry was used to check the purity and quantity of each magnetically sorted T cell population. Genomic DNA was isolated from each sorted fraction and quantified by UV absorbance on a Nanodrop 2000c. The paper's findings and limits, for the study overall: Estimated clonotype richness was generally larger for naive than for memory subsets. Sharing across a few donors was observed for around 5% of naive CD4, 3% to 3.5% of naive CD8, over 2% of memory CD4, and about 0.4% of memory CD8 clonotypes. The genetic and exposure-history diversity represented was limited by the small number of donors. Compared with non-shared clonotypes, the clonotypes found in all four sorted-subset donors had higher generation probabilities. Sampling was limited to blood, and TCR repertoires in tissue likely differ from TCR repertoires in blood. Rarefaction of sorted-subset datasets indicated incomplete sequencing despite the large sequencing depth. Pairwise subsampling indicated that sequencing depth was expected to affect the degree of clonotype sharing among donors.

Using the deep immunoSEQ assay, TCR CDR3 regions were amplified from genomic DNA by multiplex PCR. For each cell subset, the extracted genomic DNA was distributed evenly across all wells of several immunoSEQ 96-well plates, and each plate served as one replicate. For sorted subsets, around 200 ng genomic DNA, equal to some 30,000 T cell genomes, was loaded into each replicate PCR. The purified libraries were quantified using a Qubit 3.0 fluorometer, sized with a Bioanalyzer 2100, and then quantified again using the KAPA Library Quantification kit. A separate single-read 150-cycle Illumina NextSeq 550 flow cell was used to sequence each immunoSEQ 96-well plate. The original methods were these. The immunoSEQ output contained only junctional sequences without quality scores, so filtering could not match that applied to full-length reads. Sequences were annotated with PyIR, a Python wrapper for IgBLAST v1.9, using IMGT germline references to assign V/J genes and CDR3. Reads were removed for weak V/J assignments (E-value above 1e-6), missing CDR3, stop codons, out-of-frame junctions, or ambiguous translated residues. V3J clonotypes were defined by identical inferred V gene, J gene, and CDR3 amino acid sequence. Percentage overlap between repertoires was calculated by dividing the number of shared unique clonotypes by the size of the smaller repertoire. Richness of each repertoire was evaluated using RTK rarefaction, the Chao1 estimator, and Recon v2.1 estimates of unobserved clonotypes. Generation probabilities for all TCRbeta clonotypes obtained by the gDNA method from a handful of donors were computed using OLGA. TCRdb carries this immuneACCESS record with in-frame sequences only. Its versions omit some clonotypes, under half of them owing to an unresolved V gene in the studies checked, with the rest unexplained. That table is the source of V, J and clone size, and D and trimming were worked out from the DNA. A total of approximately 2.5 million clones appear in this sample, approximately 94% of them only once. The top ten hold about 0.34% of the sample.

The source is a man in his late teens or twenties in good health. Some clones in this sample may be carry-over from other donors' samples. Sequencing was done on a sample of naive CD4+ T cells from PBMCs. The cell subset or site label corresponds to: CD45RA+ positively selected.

The CDR3 in this case is CASSVGRSSGANVLTF. The DNA sequence is as follows: TGTGCCAGCAGCGTGGGGCGTAGCTCTGGGGCCAACGTCCTGACTTTC. Recombination joined TRBV9 with TRBJ2-6; the best D guess is TRBD1, with 5 bases matching. The junction shows trimming of 2 bases on V and 0 bases on J, plus 9 bases between the germline ends. The germline V gene yields SGDLS for CDR1 and YYNGEE for CDR2. The CDR3 covers 16 residues, taking in both the cysteine and the phenylalanine. Just CDR3 DNA is preserved here, 48 bases in frame from base 1.